Below, 8 T cell receptor beta chains from the same sample are listed, as sequenced in a study of T cell repertoires in cytomegalovirus infection. Antigen specificity for these receptors is unknown. In TCRdb, the reads were re-called with MiXCR into one record per CDR3 protein. The repertoire holds tens of thousands of distinct CDR3 sequences, with about 21% as singletons. Here the sequenced sample was CD8+ T cells from cultured PBMCs, taken from culture after CMV antigen stimulation. The receptors come from a human donor in good health (CMV status not recorded). Some clones in this sample may be carry-over from other donors' samples.

This clonotype was observed many times. The chain carries TRBV12-3 or TRBV12-4 and TRBJ1-5; 10 bases are a match to TRBD1. The CDR3 extends over 14 amino acids. Trimming at V came to 6 bases and at J to 6 bases, leaving 5 bases not matched to a gene. The CDR3 loop is CASSRTGGGQPQHF. The CDR3 DNA follows: TGTGCCAGCAGCCGGACAGGGGGGGGTCAGCCCCAGCATTTT.

The chain has TRBV4-1 and TRBJ2-5; no reliable D call. The CDR3 sequence is 14 residues long. V was shortened by 0 bases and J by 1 base, with 6 bases between the two germline ends. Germline V lookup: CDR1 MGHRA, CDR2 YSYEKL. Here the CDR3 reads CASSQELPQETQYF. The CDR3 nucleotides read TGCGCCAGCAGCCAAGAGCTTCCCCAAGAGACCCAGTACTTC.

V gene TRBV6-2 or TRBV6-3 combines with J gene TRBJ2-7; 10 bases line up with TRBD2. V shed 2 bases and J 5 bases; nucleotides not matched to a gene: 0. Germline CDR1 and CDR2: MNHEY and SVGEGT. The CDR3 covers 13 residues. Here the CDR3 DNA reads TGTGCCAGCAGTTACCTAGCGGGAGACGAGCAGTACTTC. Translation gives CASSYLAGDEQYF.

V gene TRBV2 combines with J gene TRBJ2-1; 7 nucleotides align to TRBD2. This CDR3 contains 13 residues. The germline CDR1 and CDR2 sequences are SNHLY and FYNNEI. V was clipped by 10 bases and J by 4 bases; unmatched bases: 7. The CDR3 region has the DNA TGTGCCACCTGGGGGGGGGATTACAATGAGCAGTTCTTC. Translation gives CATWGGDYNEQFF.

This clonotype was seen a few times. The rearrangement links TRBV7-9 to TRBJ2-1; D could derive from TRBD1 or TRBD2 (5 bases each). CDR3 length: 13 amino acids. The V gene's germline CDR1 is SEHNR and CDR2 FQNEAQ (reference sequence). V was pared by 6 bases and J by 7 bases, with 13 bases between. CDR3 DNA: TGTGCCAGCAGGGGGTCGGGGCTGAATGAGCAGTTCTTC. Translating it yields CASRGSGLNEQFF.

The rearrangement links TRBV2 to TRBJ2-1, with TRBD2 as a possible D gene (5 bases). The germline V and J ends were trimmed by 6 bases and 7 bases, with 22 bases remaining between them. Germline CDR1 and CDR2: SNHLY and FYNNEI. The CDR3 runs to 16 residues. CDR3 nucleotides: TGTGCCAGCAGCAACTTGGGAGAGGTCGATGTGAATGAGCAGTTCTTC. This encodes CASSNLGEVDVNEQFF.

The genes are TRBV20-1 and TRBJ2-7, with D possibly TRBD1 on 6 matching bases. The ends were cut back, 2 bases at V and 1 base at J, with 9 bases in the middle. This CDR3 region has 13 residues. Germline loops: CDR1 DFQATT, CDR2 SNEGSKA (reference sequence). The CDR3 loop is CSARQGQSYEQYF. The CDR3 DNA reads as TGCAGTGCTAGACAAGGACAGTCCTACGAGCAGTACTTC.

This clonotype was seen more than once but under ten times. This chain uses TRBV7-6 with TRBJ2-5; 11 bases fit TRBD1. The CDR3 extends over 15 amino acids. From germline, CDR1 is SGHVS and CDR2 FNYEAQ. V trimming: 5 bases; J trimming: 5 bases; junction bases outside the gene matches: 7. Here the CDR3 DNA reads TGTGCCAGCAGCGCCAGGACAGGGGGCAGGGAGACCCAGTACTTC. It codes for CASSARTGGRETQYF.